This T cell receptor (beta chain) appears in the sequencing data of a study of response to subunit inactivated influenza vaccine. Study observations and caveats: Authors proposed each seasonal influenza vaccination draws in few new T cells.

CDR3 size: 17 residues. CDR1 and CDR2 (germline): SGHVS, FQNEAQ. The germline V and J ends were trimmed by 1 base and 4 bases, with 20 bases remaining between them. This clonotype was seen a few times. Its specificity is unknown. TCRdb re-called the RT-PCR reads through MiXCR, storing one row per CDR3 protein. The table has under 850,000 distinct CDR3 sequences, around 18% seen once; the top ten hold roughly a tenth. The rearrangement joins TRBV7-8 to TRBJ2-7; D is possibly TRBD1 or TRBD2 (5 bases each). The clonotype was recovered from a man aged 50 or older who received an inactivated influenza vaccine. The specimen comprised PBMCs from blood, sampled less than 6 days after vaccination. DNA for the CDR3: TGTGCCAGCAGCTTAGAAGGAGGCTTTTTTGGGACGTACGAGCAGTACTTC. It is translated as CASSLEGGFFGTYEQYF. The entire variable domain, with the rest obtained from reference TRBV7-8 and TRBJ2-7, is as follows: GAGVSQSPRYKVAKRGQDVALRCDPISGHVSLFWYQQALGQGPEFLTYFQNEAQLDKSGLPSDRFFAERPEGSVSTLKIQRTQQEDSAVYLCASSLEGGFFGTYEQYFGPGTRLTVT.